The rows below give T cell receptor beta chains drawn from one sample of a study of CD8 T cells in ankylosing spondylitis. TCRdb reprocessed the 5' RACE reads via MiXCR and lists one record per CDR3 protein. The table includes 300,000 to 350,000 distinct CDR3 sequences, less than 25% detected once. The specimen was blood, either unsorted or a sorted T cell fraction (not recorded which). All receptors derive from a female donor with ankylosing spondylitis or in good health (not recorded which). The CDR3 runs from the conserved cysteine through the conserved F or W. For some rows the clone size is stated as once, few or many, or as a class when expanded; others skip it.

size: .; V: TRBV12-3/TRBV12-4; CDR3: CASSRAGGSSYEQYF
size: .; V: TRBV9; CDR3: CASSVAIAGELYEQFF
size: many; V: TRBV21-1; CDR3: CASSKQATNEKLFF
size: .; V: TRBV10-3; CDR3: CAITLSRGETQYF
size: few; V: TRBV20-1; CDR3: CSAGQGGSNTEAFF
size: few; V: TRBV5-1; CDR3: CASSLDRVSTDTQYF
size: many; V: TRBV5-6; CDR3: CASSSPVSSETQYF
size: few; V: TRBV24-1; CDR3: CATLYGPTGELFF
size: .; V: TRBV4-3; CDR3: CASSQARTHTYNEQFF
size: .; V: TRBV4-3; CDR3: CASSQDTPSEADTQYF
size: many; V: TRBV12-3/TRBV12-4; CDR3: CASGRGVYEQFF
size: many; V: TRBV20-1; CDR3: CSANPPKSRFGNEQYF
size: many; V: TRBV29-1; CDR3: CSVERQGANYGYTF
size: .; V: TRBV7-2; CDR3: CASSLVASGRYPNEQFF
size: .; V: TRBV15; CDR3: CATSRTHSDTQYF
size: .; V: TRBV5-6; CDR3: CASNLVGDTDTQYF
size: .; V: TRBV2; CDR3: CASSLWGDRGQETQYF
size: few; V: TRBV6-1; CDR3: CASRTSGTGGTDTQYF
size: .; V: TRBV28; CDR3: CASRQVGANQPQHF
size: few; V: TRBV7-2; CDR3: CASSLQGRGTDTQYF
size: .; V: TRBV18; CDR3: CASSPTREQPQHF
size: few; V: TRBV9; CDR3: CASSPRQGAGTEAFF
size: .; V: TRBV10-3; CDR3: CAIKERASASSGANVLTF
size: .; V: TRBV7-5; CDR3: CISVSEAFPPTGPDTQYF
size: few; V: TRBV20-1; CDR3: CSATSGKNIQYF
size: .; V: TRBV7-3; CDR3: CASSFETRTEAFF
size: few; V: TRBV6-1; CDR3: CASTSTGAGAYNEQFF
size: .; V: TRBV9; CDR3: CASSALVAGRADTQYF
size: .; V: TRBV6-1; CDR3: CASSPGLVVYNEQFF
size: many; V: TRBV29-1; CDR3: CSVGGVTDTQYF
size: few; V: TRBV7-2; CDR3: CASSSWGGASGNTIYF
size: few; V: TRBV12-3/TRBV12-4; CDR3: CASSLAPGSADTQYF
size: few; V: TRBV28; CDR3: CASSPLDYGYTF
size: .; V: TRBV6-1; CDR3: CASSGGPSRIGHEQYF
size: few; V: TRBV19; CDR3: CASSPLGGRAYEEQYF
size: many; V: TRBV7-9; CDR3: CASSFRGINEKLFF
size: many; V: TRBV7-2; CDR3: CASSFEGTPLHF
size: many; V: TRBV12-3/TRBV12-4; CDR3: CASSSRDVAYNEQFF
size: .; V: TRBV20-1; CDR3: CSARALPGGELFF
size: many; V: TRBV29-1; CDR3: CSARPVLLLDEQFF
size: .; V: TRBV12-3/TRBV12-4; CDR3: CASSPLGVTEAFF
size: .; V: TRBV5-5; CDR3: CASTAGLMYEQYF
size: .; V: TRBV20-1; CDR3: CSASGTSYNEQFF
size: .; V: TRBV7-9; CDR3: CASSLGQVGETQYF
size: .; V: TRBV5-1; CDR3: CASSLLLAGVGEQFF
size: once; V: TRBV20-1; CDR3: CSAPRSGTGELFF
size: few; V: TRBV6-1; CDR3: CASRLRLAGYFNEQFF
size: few; V: TRBV6-1; CDR3: CASSPDTSNYGYTF
size: few; V: TRBV25-1; CDR3: CASNPREPSNEQFF
size: .; V: TRBV7-2; CDR3: CASSLVASGSYEQYF
size: .; V: TRBV28; CDR3: CASSFGGVVTEAFF
size: few; V: TRBV5-1; CDR3: CASSGLDRGSYEQYF